The clone carrying this TCR beta chain was found many times. The antigen remains unidentified. These data belong to a study of Graves' ophthalmopathy and Graves' hyperthyroidism. Study conclusions and caveats: In blood, most expanded thyroid clonotypes above 0.001 frequency were also detected.

V lost 3 bases and J lost 3, with 9 bases in between. This CDR3 region has 14 residues. Enrolled hyperthyroidism patients had a new diagnosis, a duration under 2 months, and an age of 18 to 65. Isolation of PBMCs was performed using 10 ml of fresh peripheral blood. RNA served as the template for amplifying TCR beta CDR3 regions. First-round RT-PCR used HTBI primers; second-round multiplex PCR followed. TCRdb re-derived calls from the multiplex PCR reads in MiXCR, one entry per CDR3 protein. The sample holds about 400,000 distinct CDR3 sequences; 15% to 19% are singletons and the top ten take 5.5% to 7%.

This clonotype was obtained from a woman aged 18 to 35 with stable Graves' hyperthyroidism. The gene calls are TRBV12-3 or TRBV12-4 and TRBJ1-5; no reliable D call. Sequencing was carried out using peripheral blood. Here the CDR3 reads CASSFSGPNQPQHF. Written as DNA, the CDR3 is TGTGCCAGCAGTTTTTCAGGTCCCAATCAGCCCCAGCATTTT.